The text below deals with one T cell receptor beta chain. Its target is unknown. The germline CDR1 and CDR2 sequences are MNHEY and SMNVEV (reference sequence). J was trimmed by 3 bases and V by 5 bases; bases with no gene match: 10. The CDR3 loop spans 16 amino acids. This sample is part of a study of cytomegalovirus exposure and HLA in healthy donors. Study results and limitations: Based on reports, TCR beta sequences accurately predicted HLA-A and HLA-B alleles for most subjects. Usually a TCR sequence was rare, but some public TCRs were found in many donors.

With 60 Vbeta and 13 Jbeta primers, the PCR was carried out. The table came from immunoSEQ multiplex PCR; TCRdb's copy has only in-frame clones and leaves some out. The sample comprises 120,000 or so clones, 15% to 20% of which are singletons, and less than 3.5% rests with the top ten. V is TRBV27 and J is TRBJ1-1; TRBD1 matches at 9 bases. This receptor was identified in a female donor in good health and CMV-seropositive. The specimen was PBMCs. The CDR3 spells CASSAQGARGDTEAFF. For the CDR3, the DNA is TGTGCCAGCAGTGCACAGGGGGCGCGGGGGGACACTGAAGCTTTCTTT.